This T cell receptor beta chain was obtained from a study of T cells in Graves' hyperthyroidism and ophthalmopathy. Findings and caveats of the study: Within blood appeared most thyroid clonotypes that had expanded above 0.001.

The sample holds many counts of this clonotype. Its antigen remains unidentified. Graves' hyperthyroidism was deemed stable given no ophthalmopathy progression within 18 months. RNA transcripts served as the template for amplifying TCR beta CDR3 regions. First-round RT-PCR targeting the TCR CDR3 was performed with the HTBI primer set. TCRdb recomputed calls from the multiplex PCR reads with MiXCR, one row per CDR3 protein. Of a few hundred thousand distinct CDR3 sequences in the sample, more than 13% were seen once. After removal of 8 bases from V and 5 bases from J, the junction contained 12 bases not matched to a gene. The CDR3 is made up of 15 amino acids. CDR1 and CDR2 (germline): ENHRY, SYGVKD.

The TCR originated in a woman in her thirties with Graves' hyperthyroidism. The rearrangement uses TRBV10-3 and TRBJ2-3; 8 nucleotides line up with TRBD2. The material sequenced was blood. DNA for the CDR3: TGTGCCATCGGGGACCTCGGGAGGGCTAAAGATACGCAGTATTTT. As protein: CAIGDLGRAKDTQYF.